This TCR beta chain was captured in a study of Ad26.COV2.S vaccination and SARS-CoV-2 variants. Study context: Among those in the COV1001 Ad26.COV2.S trial arm was the donor. The vaccine Ad26.COV2.S was put into the muscle once, or twice with 56 days between.

Sample treatment: some 20 received Ad26.COV2.S at low or high dose, single or two shots; about 5 received placebo; per-sample allocation not given. The study sampled participants on day 63 after the first vaccine or placebo injection. Based in Boston, the donor was an adult of 18-55 years. V lost 0 bases, J lost 4 bases, and 13 bases lay in between. The CDR3 has 15 amino acids. CDR1 and CDR2 (germline): GTSNPN, SVGIG (reference sequence). Note on this clone: Its matching antigen is unknown.

Sequenced by immunoSEQ multiplex PCR; TCRdb stores in-frame clones only, minus some. The sample records hundreds of thousands of clones, around 90% being singletons. Overall study results and limits: The analyses of TCR breadth and depth may have understated the size of total T cell responses.

The clonotype originates from a person between 18 and 65 years old who received the Ad26.COV2.S COVID-19 vaccine or a placebo. The sample consisted of peripheral blood, taken in a trial of Ad26.COV2.S vaccine versus placebo. V usage is TRBV30 and J usage is TRBJ1-5, with D hard to call. The CDR3 DNA sequence: TGTGCCTGGAGTGTACGGGGTGGAGTTAATCAGCCCCAGCATTTT. Translation gives CAWSVRGGVNQPQHF.